The 15 T cell receptor beta chains below come from one sample, sequenced in a study of OX40 agonist ivuxolimab in advanced cancers. Repertoires were generated with immunoSEQ multiplex PCR, while TCRdb's copy carries only in-frame clones and drops some. The table has 55,000 to 70,000 clones, 80% to 95% seen once. This material consisted of CD4+ or CD8+ T cells sorted from blood, taken in a trial of the OX40 agonist ivuxolimab. The receptors were gathered from an adult with an advanced solid tumor such as melanoma, head and neck, liver or kidney cancer.

The chain joins TRBV27 to TRBJ1-1; D perhaps matches TRBD1 (5 bases). CDR1 is MNHEY and CDR2 is SMNVEV in the germline V gene (reference sequence). This CDR3 is 16 amino acids long. The V end was cut by 2 bases, the J end by 2 bases, with 15 bases between. The CDR3 region is CASSLLGGDSNTEAFF. Here the CDR3 DNA reads TGTGCCAGCAGTTTACTCGGGGGGGATTCCAACACTGAAGCTTTCTTT.

This chain links TRBV5-1 with TRBJ2-1; D remains ambiguous. CDR1 SGHRS and CDR2 YFSETQ come from the germline V gene. Trimming took off 1 base at V and 3 bases at J, with 5 bases between the two ends. The CDR3 runs 13 residues. CDR3 sequence reads: CASSLNIYNEQFF. CDR3 DNA: TGCGCCAGCAGCTTGAATATCTACAATGAGCAGTTCTTC. Together with reference TRBV5-1 and TRBJ2-1, the CDR3 gives the full variable domain: KAGVTQTPRYLIKTRGQQVTLSCSPISGHRSVSWYQQTPGQGLQFLFEYFSETQRNKGNFPGRFSGRQFSNSRSEMNVSTLELGDSALYLCASSLNIYNEQFFGPGTRLTVL.

The chain links TRBV5-6 to TRBJ1-6, with D uncertain. CDR3 length: 16 amino acids. V lost 4 bases to trimming and J lost 0 bases, with 11 bases between them. Germline CDR1 SGHDT, CDR2 YYEEEE. The CDR3 DNA is TGTGCCAGCAGCCCCGGGGTGAGCTCCTATAATTCACCCCTCCACTTT. This translates into CASSPGVSSYNSPLHF.

The chain employs TRBV29-1 and TRBJ2-7; the D gene is possibly TRBD1 (6 bases). Deletions cut 7 bases from V and 2 bases from J, with 12 bases between. The CDR3 covers 12 residues. CDR1 and CDR2 from the germline V gene are SQVTM and ANQGSEA. The CDR3 spells CSATSGAYEQYF. CDR3 coding DNA: TGCAGCGCCACTTCAGGGGCCTACGAGCAGTACTTC.

V gene TRBV19 combines with J gene TRBJ1-1; possible D gene TRBD1, 6 bases. The V and J ends lost 0 bases and 4 bases respectively, with 21 bases between them. The CDR3 contains 18 residues. CDR1 and CDR2 (germline): LNHDA, SQIVND (reference sequence). CDR3 in DNA: TGTGCCAGTAGTATAGATCGAGGACGGGGGGCGGAGGGCACTGAAGCTTTCTTT. Its protein product is CASSIDRGRGAEGTEAFF.

This sequence joins TRBV5-4 and TRBJ2-2; 11 bases are shared with TRBD1. The CDR3 has 16 amino acids. The trim removed 4 bases at V and 6 bases at J, leaving 8 bases unmatched. Germline lookup yields CDR1 SGHNT and CDR2 YYREEE (reference sequence). The chain's CDR3 is CASSGWTGGNPGELFF. CDR3 DNA sequence: TGTGCCAGCAGCGGGTGGACAGGGGGCAATCCCGGGGAGCTGTTTTTT.

This chain links TRBV7-6 with TRBJ2-7; TRBD2 aligns across 9 bases. The CDR3 has 16 amino acids. Germline V CDR1 and CDR2: SGHVS, FNYEAQ. J gave up 6 bases and V 4 bases, and 13 bases lay outside the gene matches. The CDR3 region has the DNA TGTGCCAGCAGCTCCTCTGGGACTAGCATTGTACGCGAGCAGTACTTC. This sequence encodes CASSSSGTSIVREQYF.

This rearrangement joins TRBV4-1 to TRBJ2-7, with 7 bases matching TRBD1. The CDR3 loop spans 16 amino acids. V lost 3 bases, J lost 1 base, and 9 bases stayed unmatched. In germline, CDR1 is MGHRA, CDR2 YSYEKL. CDR3 bases: TGCGCCAGCAGCCATGATATGACAGGGAGATCCTACGAGCAGTACTTC. The encoded protein is CASSHDMTGRSYEQYF.

This clone was seen just once. The rearrangement links TRBV5-1 to TRBJ2-7; no clear D. The CDR3 totals 14 residues. In germline, CDR1 is SGHRS, CDR2 YFSETQ. V was cut by 3 bases and J by 5 bases, with 15 bases left in between. For the CDR3, the DNA is TGCGCCAGCAGCTGGACCGATACCATTAACGAGCAGTACTTC. Its translation: CASSWTDTINEQYF.

Written as DNA, the CDR3 is TGCGCCAGCAGCCTTATTGGGGGGACAGGGGCCTACGAGCAGTACTTC. Translated, it gives CASSLIGGTGAYEQYF. The chain links TRBV4-1 to TRBJ2-7; TRBD1 aligns across 10 bases. Germline assignment: CDR1 MGHRA and CDR2 YSYEKL. This CDR3 has 16 amino acids. V lost 4 bases, J lost 2 bases, and 8 bases stayed unmatched.

The V and J genes are TRBV2 and TRBJ2-1, with a possible D match to TRBD2 (5 bases). Germline CDR1 and CDR2: SNHLY and FYNNEI. Trimming stripped 8 bases from V and 5 bases from J, with 19 bases between. The CDR3 is made up of 15 amino acids. The CDR3 here is CASRALAMAHNEQFF. DNA of the CDR3: TGTGCCAGCCGCGCCCTAGCAATGGCGCACAATGAGCAGTTCTTC. Full variable domain (missing parts from reference TRBV2 and TRBJ2-1): EPEVTQTPSHQVTQMGQEVILRCVPISNHLYFYWYRQILGQKVEFLVSFYNNEISEKSEIFDDQFSVERPDGSNFTLKIRSTKLEDSAMYFCASRALAMAHNEQFFGPGTRLTVL.

The rearrangement joins TRBV6-5 to TRBJ2-6, with D unclear. Germline V lookup: CDR1 MNHEY, CDR2 SVGAGI. The ends were cut back, 2 bases at V and 4 bases at J, with 3 bases in the middle. The CDR3 sequence is 13 residues long. The CDR3 is CASSYAGANVLTF. The CDR3 nucleotides are TGTGCCAGCAGTTACGCGGGGGCCAACGTCCTGACTTTC.

V usage is TRBV4-3 and J usage is TRBJ1-1; D possibly corresponds to TRBD1 (5 bases). The CDR3 contains 15 residues. Per germline, CDR1 LGHNA and CDR2 YSLEER. The V end was cut by 0 bases, the J end by 9 bases, with 17 bases between. The CDR3 coding sequence is TGCGCCAGCAGCCAAGATGAGGTGGGGGGACGCCAAGCTTTCTTT. Protein product: CASSQDEVGGRQAFF.

This rearrangement joins TRBV7-9 to TRBJ1-4; tentative D call: TRBD1 (5 bases). V was clipped by 4 bases and J by 8 bases, with 20 bases between them. The V gene's germline CDR1 is SEHNR and CDR2 FQNEAQ (reference sequence). This CDR3 spans 16 amino acids. This CDR3 reads CASSSSDRGGGEKLFF. CDR3 nucleotides: TGTGCCAGCAGCTCCAGCGACCGAGGTGGGGGAGAAAAACTGTTTTTT.

V is TRBV7-9 and J is TRBJ1-2, with D possibly being TRBD1 (5 bases). The germline CDR1 and CDR2 sequences are SEHNR and FQNEAQ (reference sequence). V was trimmed by 2 bases and J by 4 bases, leaving 14 bases between them. This CDR3 contains 15 residues. The CDR3 region is CASSLSSGEGYGYTF. CDR3 in DNA: TGTGCCAGCAGCTTAAGTTCGGGGGAGGGCTATGGCTACACCTTC.